This T cell receptor beta chain originates from a study of T-cell memory formation after mild COVID-19. Study as a whole: Most TCR clusters belonged to a single donor. Study outcomes and limitations: Clones contracting day 15 to 85 were balanced CD4/CD8; later expanders leaned CD4+. The main location of contracting CD4+ clones was CM and EM, and that of contracting CD8+ clones was EMRA.

A few counts support this clonotype. No antigen is known for it. One entry per CDR3 protein results from TCRdb running MiXCR on the 5' RACE reads. The sample holds roughly 150,000 distinct CDR3 sequences, about 14% seen once. The CDR3 loop spans 14 amino acids. CDR1 and CDR2 from the germline V gene are SGHTS and YDEGEE. V was pared by 4 bases and J by 8 bases, with 15 bases between. J is TRBJ1-4 and V is TRBV5-8; D gene uncertain. The source of this sequence is an adult woman who had mild COVID-19 (a few samples of this study predate the infection). Cell type and time point are not known. Sequences were obtained from PBMCs or a T cell subset sorted from them (not recorded which). The CDR3 nucleotides read TGTGCCAGCAGCCACGGTTCAAAAGGGGAAAAACTGTTTTTT. Translated: CASSHGSKGEKLFF.